The 30 T cell receptor beta chains reported below all come from one sample, sequenced in a study of cytomegalovirus exposure and HLA in healthy donors. TCRdb keeps only in-frame clones here, not all; method: immunoSEQ multiplex PCR. The sample includes some 160,000 clones, about 89% of them seen just once. What was sequenced was PBMCs. All receptors derive from a man between 18 and 35 years old in good health and CMV-seronegative.

The chain joins TRBV5-1 to TRBJ2-7; a weak D match, TRBD1 (5 bases). This CDR3 region has 14 residues. Per the germline V gene, CDR1 is SGHRS and CDR2 is YFSETQ. V lost 3 bases to trimming and J lost 4 bases, with 14 bases between them. The CDR3 loop reads CASSSAGKLYEQYF. As DNA, the CDR3 is TGCGCCAGCAGCTCCGCAGGGAAATTATACGAGCAGTACTTC.

The chain couples TRBV5-6 to TRBJ1-1; D may be TRBD1 (6 bases). Germline values: CDR1 SGHDT, CDR2 YYEEEE. CDR3 size: 16 residues. The V gene lost 3 bases and the J gene lost 1 base, with 16 bases spanning the gap. CDR3 DNA sequence: TGTGCCAGCAGCTATGTTGGGGGCGGCGAGAACACTGAAGCTTTCTTT. This codes for CASSYVGGGENTEAFF.

The gene calls are TRBV30 and TRBJ1-5; 9 bases align to TRBD1. Trimming cost V 2 bases and J 3 bases; bases outside gene matches: 11. Germline V gene data show CDR1 as GTSNPN and CDR2 as SVGIG (reference sequence). The CDR3 spans 17 residues. The CDR3 nucleotides read TGTGCCTGGAGTCCCACCTTAGGACAGGGGCTCAATCAGCCCCAGCATTTT. Translated, it gives CAWSPTLGQGLNQPQHF.

The chain links TRBV30 to TRBJ1-4, with 7 bases fitting TRBD1. CDR3 length: 13 amino acids. The germline gives CDR1 GTSNPN, CDR2 SVGIG (reference sequence). Trimming at V came to 5 bases and at J to 5 bases, leaving 5 bases not matched to a gene. The CDR3, as DNA: TGTGCCTGGTCCGGGACAGAAAATGAAAAACTGTTTTTT. Amino acids: CAWSGTENEKLFF.

The J gene is TRBJ1-5, the V gene TRBV11-3; 9 bases are shared with TRBD1. The CDR3 has 18 residues. In germline, CDR1 is SGHNT, CDR2 YENEEA. V gave up 1 base and J gave up 6 bases; unmatched junction bases: 13. CDR3 protein: CASSLAWSPDRGSQPQHF. The CDR3 DNA reads TGTGCCAGCAGCTTAGCTTGGTCCCCGGACAGGGGCAGTCAGCCCCAGCATTTT.

The chain is built from TRBV5-4 and TRBJ2-3; 8 bases are shared with TRBD2. Germline V CDR1 and CDR2: SGHNT, YYREEE (reference sequence). V was pared by 2 bases and J by 4 bases, with 6 bases of the junction left unmatched. The CDR3 spans 15 residues. Written as DNA, the CDR3 is TGTGCCAGCAGCTTCGGGACTAGGGGCGCAGATACGCAGTATTTT. Residues: CASSFGTRGADTQYF.

The rearrangement links TRBV7-9 to TRBJ1-1; 8 bases line up with TRBD1. CDR1 and CDR2 from the germline V gene are SEHNR and FQNEAQ (reference sequence). This CDR3 is 15 amino acids long. J gave up 8 bases and V 2 bases, and 10 bases lay outside the gene matches. The CDR3 bases are TGTGCCAGCAGCTTATTCTCAGGGGGCGCGTTAGAAGCTTTCTTT. Translation gives CASSLFSGGALEAFF.

The chain links TRBV2 to TRBJ1-2, with a possible D match to TRBD1 (6 bases). V lost 6 bases, J lost 5 bases, and 16 bases lay in between. This CDR3 contains 14 residues. Germline V gene lookup returns CDR1 SNHLY and CDR2 FYNNEI. Here the CDR3 DNA reads TGTGCCAGCAGATCCACCAAAGGGGGTTATGGCTACACCTTC. It yields the protein CASRSTKGGYGYTF.

The rearrangement joins TRBV7-6 to TRBJ2-3, with 10 bases that match TRBD2. Trimming removed 2 bases from V and 0 bases from J; junction bases left unmatched: 5. Per germline, CDR1 SGHVS and CDR2 FNYEAQ. The CDR3 contains 17 residues. The CDR3 loop is CASSLTRLAGSTDTQYF. The DNA for the CDR3 is TGTGCCAGCAGCTTAACTCGACTAGCGGGTAGCACAGATACGCAGTATTTT.

The chain carries TRBV14 and TRBJ2-2; 8 bases match TRBD2. CDR1 SGHDN and CDR2 FVKESK come from the germline V gene. The CDR3 covers 16 residues. With 1 base clipped from V and 4 bases from J, the junction kept 5 bases outside the gene matches. Written as DNA, the CDR3 is TGTGCCAGCAGCCAAGTGTCGCGGGGGGCCACCGGGGAGCTGTTTTTT. This codes for CASSQVSRGATGELFF.

The chain uses TRBV25-1 and TRBJ2-2, with D perhaps matching TRBD2 (5 bases). Germline CDR1 reads MGHDK; CDR2 reads SYGVNS. The length of the CDR3 is 16 residues. With 1 base removed from V and 4 bases from J, the gap between germline ends came to 13 bases. CDR3 protein: CASSELAGSSTGELFF. The CDR3 DNA follows: TGTGCCAGCAGTGAATTGGCGGGTTCGAGCACCGGGGAGCTGTTTTTT. The complete variable domain, with remaining parts taken from reference TRBV25-1 and TRBJ2-2, reads EADIYQTPRYLVIGTGKKITLECSQTMGHDKMYWYQQDPGMELHLIHYSYGVNSTEKGDLSSESTVSRIRTEHFPLTLESARPSHTSQYLCASSELAGSSTGELFFGEGSRLTVL.

This chain joins TRBV27 and TRBJ2-7; 11 bases line up with TRBD1. The V gene end was trimmed by 6 bases and the J gene end by 7 bases; junction bases not matched to a gene: 2. CDR1 MNHEY and CDR2 SMNVEV come from the germline V gene (reference sequence). The CDR3 totals 12 residues. This CDR3 reads CASRGQGGEQYF. Written as DNA, the CDR3 is TGTGCCAGCAGGGGACAGGGGGGTGAGCAGTACTTC.

The chain joins TRBV6-1 to TRBJ2-3; no firm D call. The ends were cut back, 1 base at V and 11 bases at J, with 13 bases in the middle. The CDR3 is made up of 13 amino acids. Germline V gene lookup returns CDR1 MNHNS and CDR2 SASEGT. CDR3 coding DNA: TGTGCCAGCAGTGAAGTGTCAAAGTTTAGGCAGTATTTT. Translating it yields CASSEVSKFRQYF.

J is TRBJ2-2 and V is TRBV7-6; 10 nucleotides match TRBD1. After removal of 10 bases from V and 4 bases from J, the junction contained 9 bases not matched to a gene. Germline CDR1 reads SGHVS; CDR2 reads FNYEAQ. The CDR3 has 15 amino acids. CDR3 amino acids: CAIQGQGRFTGELFF. The CDR3 nucleotides read TGTGCCATCCAGGGACAGGGGAGATTCACCGGGGAGCTGTTTTTT.

The rearrangement links TRBV7-2 to TRBJ1-5; no definite D call. The V and J ends lost 1 base and 4 bases respectively, with 8 bases between them. Germline CDR1 reads SGHTA; CDR2 reads FQGNSA. The CDR3 has 14 residues. The CDR3 spells CASSLGLSNQPQHF. The CDR3, as DNA: TGTGCCAGCAGCTTAGGTCTCAGTAATCAGCCCCAGCATTTT.

This sequence joins TRBV28 and TRBJ2-1, with D unresolved. The V end was cut by 2 bases, the J end by 6 bases, with 14 bases between. Germline V gene lookup returns CDR1 MDHEN and CDR2 SYDVKM. This CDR3 is built from 15 residues. CDR3 sequence: CASSLRTASINEQFF. DNA of the CDR3: TGTGCCAGCAGTTTACGTACAGCTTCGATCAATGAGCAGTTCTTC.

This clone was seen more than once but under ten times. This chain uses TRBV5-6 with TRBJ1-3; D uncertain. Trimming stripped 2 bases from V and 0 bases from J, with 15 bases between. The CDR3 runs 17 residues. The germline V gene has CDR1 SGHDT and CDR2 YYEEEE. The CDR3 nucleotides read TGTGCCAGCAGCTTTAGCTTAGCGGAACTCTCTGGAAACACCATATATTTT. Translating it yields CASSFSLAELSGNTIYF.

The rearrangement uses TRBV6-6 and TRBJ2-3, with 8 nucleotides matching TRBD2. This CDR3 comprises 16 residues. With V trimmed by 6 bases and J by 4 bases, 12 bases remained unmatched. Germline V gives CDR1 MNHNY, CDR2 SVGAGI (reference sequence). The CDR3 DNA follows: TGTGCCAGCAGCCCCCAGGGCGCGGGAGGTGCAGATACGCAGTATTTT. It is translated as CASSPQGAGGADTQYF.

This sequence joins TRBV18 and TRBJ2-2; D remains unclear. This CDR3 contains 17 residues. The germline gives CDR1 KGHSH, CDR2 LQKENI. Trimming shortened V by 6 bases and J by 5 bases, and 22 bases separated the two germline ends. The CDR3, as DNA: TGTGCCAGCTCGAGCCTTGCCGAGACACCAATGACCGGGGAGCTGTTTTTT. Translating it yields CASSSLAETPMTGELFF.

This sequence joins TRBV10-3 and TRBJ1-4; possible D gene TRBD1, 5 bases. The V end lost 2 bases, the J end lost 15 bases, and 16 bases lay between the germline ends. Germline CDR1 is ENHRY and CDR2 is SYGVKD. CDR3 length: 13 amino acids. Written as DNA, the CDR3 is TGTGCCATCAGTGAGCAGGCGGGGGTTGGGGTGTTTTTT. Translation: CAISEQAGVGVFF.

This chain links TRBV11-2 with TRBJ1-1, with 8 bases lining up with TRBD1. Germline values: CDR1 SGHAT, CDR2 FQNNGV. CDR3 length: 15 amino acids. With 0 bases clipped from V and 3 bases from J, the junction kept 3 bases outside the gene matches. The CDR3 DNA reads TGTGCCAGCAGCTTAGACTCAGGGGGCTACACTGAAGCTTTCTTT. Protein sequence: CASSLDSGGYTEAFF.

The CDR3 protein is CSAGLNTEAFF. The CDR3 DNA reads TGCAGTGCTGGGCTGAACACTGAAGCTTTCTTT. This chain connects TRBV20-1 to TRBJ1-1; no firm D call. CDR3 length: 11 amino acids. The germline gives CDR1 DFQATT, CDR2 SNEGSKA (reference sequence). Trimming took off 5 bases at V and 0 bases at J, with 4 bases between the two ends.

The chain joins TRBV19 to TRBJ1-1; 7 bases agree with TRBD1. Germline lookup yields CDR1 LNHDA and CDR2 SQIVND (reference sequence). J gave up 0 bases and V 6 bases, and 10 bases lay outside the gene matches. CDR3 length equals 16 residues. The CDR3 nucleotides read TGTGCCAGTAGATTCACAGGGGCCCCAATGAACACTGAAGCTTTCTTT. Translating it yields CASRFTGAPMNTEAFF.

The rearrangement joins TRBV7-9 to TRBJ2-5; the D gene is possibly TRBD2 (6 bases). V gave up 1 base and J gave up 2 bases, with 11 bases separating them. CDR1 and CDR2 from the germline V gene are SEHNR and FQNEAQ (reference sequence). The CDR3 contains 15 residues. As DNA, the CDR3 is TGTGCCAGCAGCTTAGTGCGGGGCGGGCAAGAGACCCAGTACTTC. It encodes CASSLVRGGQETQYF.

This clone was observed a handful of times. The chain combines TRBV10-3 with TRBJ1-4; 10 bases fit TRBD1. The V and J ends lost 6 bases and 6 bases, in that order; junction bases with no gene match: 10. The CDR3 has 16 residues. From germline, CDR1 is ENHRY and CDR2 SYGVKD. CDR3 DNA sequence: TGTGCCATCAGCCCCACCGACAGGGGGCAGGATGAAAAACTGTTTTTT. Its translation is CAISPTDRGQDEKLFF.

The genes are TRBV5-8 and TRBJ2-3; D possibly corresponds to TRBD1 (5 bases). This CDR3 is built from 13 residues. Germline CDR1 reads SGHTS; CDR2 reads YDEGEE. The V end was cut by 7 bases, the J end by 1 base, with 10 bases between. The CDR3 is CASPDTGTDTQYF. Written as DNA, the CDR3 is TGTGCCAGCCCGGACACTGGCACAGATACGCAGTATTTT.

V usage is TRBV14 and J usage is TRBJ2-1; the D is unclear. The V gene's germline CDR1 is SGHDN and CDR2 FVKESK. Trimming pared 0 bases from V and 0 bases from J, leaving 9 bases between. The CDR3 runs 16 residues. The CDR3 DNA follows: TGTGCCAGCAGCCAAGAGGGTTACAGCTCCTACAATGAGCAGTTCTTC. This gives the protein CASSQEGYSSYNEQFF.

The chain carries TRBV5-1 and TRBJ1-1; D is ambiguous. The CDR3 covers 11 residues. V was trimmed by 6 bases and J by 8 bases, leaving 11 bases between them. The germline CDR1 and CDR2 sequences are SGHRS and YFSETQ. CDR3 amino acids: CASTDTREAFF. CDR3 bases: TGCGCCAGCACCGACACCAGGGAAGCTTTCTTT.

This clone was found many times. This chain uses TRBV4-3 with TRBJ2-5, with D perhaps matching TRBD1 (6 bases). Germline values: CDR1 LGHNA, CDR2 YSLEER. The CDR3 sequence is 15 residues long. Trimming took off 4 bases at V and 1 base at J, with 13 bases between the two ends. This CDR3 is CASSLKLGAQETQYF. CDR3 coding DNA: TGCGCCAGCAGCCTTAAACTGGGGGCCCAAGAGACCCAGTACTTC.

CDR3 residues: CASSQGVQRYWGYTF. CDR3 DNA sequence: TGTGCCAGCAGCCAAGGGGTGCAGCGCTATTGGGGCTACACCTTC. The V and J genes are TRBV14 and TRBJ1-2, with D uncertain. The ends were cut back, 1 base at V and 8 bases at J, with 17 bases in the middle. Per the germline V gene, CDR1 is SGHDN and CDR2 is FVKESK. The CDR3 sequence is 15 residues long.